The 32 T cell receptor beta chains below come from one sample, sequenced in a study of T cell responses to AZD1222 COVID-19 vaccine. Using immunoSEQ multiplex PCR, the repertoire was profiled, and TCRdb retains in-frame clones only, with some absent. The table records some 150,000 clones, approximately 89% of them present only once. This sample comprised peripheral blood, obtained on day 0 of AZD1222 vaccination. The source of these receptors is an adult in good health.

The V and J genes are TRBV2 and TRBJ1-2, with D unresolved. CDR1 is SNHLY and CDR2 is FYNNEI in the germline V gene. V gave up 5 bases and J gave up 4 bases, with 11 bases separating them. There are 13 residues in the CDR3. The DNA of the CDR3 is TGTGCCAGCAGTTCCGCAGCTATCTATGGCTACACCTTC. It codes for CASSSAAIYGYTF. Combining the CDR3 with reference TRBV2 and TRBJ1-2 gives the whole variable domain EPEVTQTPSHQVTQMGQEVILRCVPISNHLYFYWYRQILGQKVEFLVSFYNNEISEKSEIFDDQFSVERPDGSNFTLKIRSTKLEDSAMYFCASSSAAIYGYTFGSGTRLTVV.

The chain links TRBV5-1 to TRBJ2-1; D unclear. This CDR3 contains 13 residues. The germline gives CDR1 SGHRS, CDR2 YFSETQ. V was cut by 0 bases and J by 3 bases, with 4 bases left in between. CDR3 region: CASSLGDYNEQFF. As DNA, the CDR3 is TGCGCCAGCAGCTTGGGGGACTACAATGAGCAGTTCTTC.

About this clone: Within the sample, other DNA sequences also encode this same CDR3. This chain connects TRBV7-2 to TRBJ1-6; TRBD1 matches at 9 bases. Germline CDR1 and CDR2: SGHTA and FQGNSA. The ends lost 6 bases at V and 8 bases at J; junction bases unmatched: 5. The CDR3 sequence is 14 residues long. CDR3 nucleotides: TGTGCCAGCAGTTTACAGGGGGCAGATTCACCCCTCCACTTT. It encodes CASSLQGADSPLHF.

The chain employs TRBV20-1 and TRBJ1-2; D is uncertain. The V gene's germline CDR1 is DFQATT and CDR2 SNEGSKA (reference sequence). This CDR3 has 10 residues. Deletions cut 7 bases from V and 1 base from J, with 4 bases between. The CDR3 loop is CSGFNYGYTF. The CDR3 nucleotides are TGCAGTGGATTTAACTATGGCTACACCTTC.

The gene calls are TRBV19 and TRBJ2-2; 7 bases align to TRBD1. This CDR3 contains 16 residues. Germline loops: CDR1 LNHDA, CDR2 SQIVND (reference sequence). Trimming cost V 6 bases and J 0 bases; bases outside gene matches: 7. The CDR3: CASRDSRGTNTGELFF. The CDR3 DNA reads as TGTGCCAGTAGGGACTCCAGGGGGACGAACACCGGGGAGCTGTTTTTT.

The table lists this clone with a count of one. The CDR3 spells CASSLDLGFGYTF. The CDR3 nucleotides are TGTGCCAGCAGCTTAGATCTGGGGTTCGGCTACACCTTC. This rearrangement joins TRBV11-2 to TRBJ1-2; D remains unclear. V shed 0 bases and J shed 8 bases, with 10 bases lying between them. Germline CDR1 and CDR2: SGHAT and FQNNGV. The CDR3 spans 13 residues.

The chain carries TRBV24-1 and TRBJ2-1; D is undetermined. The CDR3 covers 14 residues. Germline CDR1 reads KGHDR; CDR2 reads SFDVKD. V shed 6 bases and J shed 0 bases, with 8 bases lying between them. CDR3 nucleotide sequence: TGTGCCACCAGTCGTGTTAACTCCTACAATGAGCAGTTCTTC. Residues: CATSRVNSYNEQFF.

This chain links TRBV28 with TRBJ1-2, with D unresolved. V lost 3 bases to trimming and J lost 4 bases, with 18 bases between them. Germline V gives CDR1 MDHEN, CDR2 SYDVKM. This CDR3 is built from 16 residues. The CDR3 here is CASSFSSSAAPYGYTF. CDR3 in DNA: TGTGCCAGCAGTTTTTCCTCGTCAGCTGCCCCCTATGGCTACACCTTC.

The CDR3 spells CASSPSSPSYNEQFF. Here the CDR3 DNA reads TGTGCCAGCAGTCCTTCTAGCCCCTCCTACAATGAGCAGTTCTTC. The J gene is TRBJ2-1, the V gene TRBV28; weak D call: TRBD2 (5 bases). V lost 5 bases, J lost 0 bases, and 11 bases lay in between. The germline V gene encodes CDR1 MDHEN and CDR2 SYDVKM. CDR3 length equals 15 residues.

This clone occurred once. The chain has TRBV18 and TRBJ2-3; D gene ambiguous. The CDR3 loop spans 12 amino acids. Per germline, CDR1 KGHSH and CDR2 LQKENI. V dropped 6 bases and J dropped 6 bases, with 10 bases sitting between them. The CDR3 loop is CASSSSSDTQYF. The DNA for the CDR3 is TGTGCCAGCTCTTCCTCCTCCGATACGCAGTATTTT.

On this clone itself: A junction end diverges from the germline sequence, so it may reflect a read error. The chain recombines TRBV6-1 with TRBJ2-1, with D unresolved. CDR3 length equals 13 residues. The germline V gene encodes CDR1 MNHNS and CDR2 SASEGT. The CDR3 nucleotides read TGTGCCAGCAGCGAAGGGATGTCCAATGAGCAGTTCTTC. Residues: CASSEGMSNEQFF.

The CDR3 reads CASSPRTASYNEQFF. The CDR3 DNA reads as TGTGCCAGCAGCCCCCGGACAGCTTCCTACAATGAGCAGTTCTTC. The chain is built from TRBV9 and TRBJ2-1; perhaps TRBD1 as D (6 bases). CDR1 is SGDLS and CDR2 is YYNGEE in the germline V gene. The CDR3 consists of 15 residues. Trimming pared 4 bases from V and 1 base from J, leaving 12 bases between.

This clone appeared once. The chain employs TRBV27 and TRBJ2-7, with 8 bases lining up with TRBD2. V lost 5 bases to trimming and J lost 0 bases; unmatched junction nucleotides: 9. Germline CDR1 and CDR2: MNHEY and SMNVEV (reference sequence). The CDR3 covers 16 residues. The CDR3 protein is CASSRSLLAVSYEQYF. The DNA of the CDR3 is TGTGCCAGCAGTCGATCCCTACTAGCGGTCTCCTACGAGCAGTACTTC.

The chain carries TRBV11-1 and TRBJ2-7, with D tentatively TRBD1 (6 bases). CDR1 is SGHAT and CDR2 is FQDESV in the germline V gene (reference sequence). CDR3 length: 14 amino acids. Trimming left V 5 bases short and J 0 bases short, with 11 bases between. The CDR3 region has the DNA TGTGCCAGCAGCCTCCAGGGGAGCTCCTACGAGCAGTACTTC. Its protein product is CASSLQGSSYEQYF.

The chain employs TRBV19 and TRBJ2-1; no reliable D call. The CDR3 extends over 11 amino acids. In germline, CDR1 is LNHDA, CDR2 SQIVND (reference sequence). V lost 1 base and J 10 bases, leaving 5 bases between the germline ends. DNA for the CDR3: TGTGCCAGTAGTATAGGAAGAGAGCAGTTCTTC. Translated, it gives CASSIGREQFF.

The chain couples TRBV11-2 to TRBJ2-7, with D unresolved. From germline, CDR1 is SGHAT and CDR2 FQNNGV. Deletions cut 0 bases from V and 9 bases from J, with 12 bases between. The CDR3 has 13 residues. The CDR3 sequence: CASSLDASLGQYF. The CDR3 DNA sequence: TGTGCCAGCAGCTTAGATGCGTCTTTGGGGCAGTACTTC.

The rearrangement links TRBV15 to TRBJ2-2, with TRBD2 matching 9 bases. V gave up 5 bases and J gave up 2 bases; unmatched junction bases: 3. This CDR3 has 15 residues. Germline loops: CDR1 LNHNV, CDR2 YYDKDF (reference sequence). The CDR3 bases are TGTGCCACCAGCGTAGCGGGAGTCAACACCGGGGAGCTGTTTTTT. Its translation: CATSVAGVNTGELFF.

The chain carries TRBV7-2 and TRBJ2-7; a weak D match, TRBD2 (6 bases). This CDR3 comprises 15 residues. Trimming cost V 2 bases and J 2 bases, with 13 bases left between them. Germline V lookup: CDR1 SGHTA, CDR2 FQGNSA. In DNA, the CDR3 is TGTGCCAGCAGCTTATCGGAGCGGGCCCCCTACGAGCAGTACTTC. Translating gives CASSLSERAPYEQYF. Combining the CDR3 with reference TRBV7-2 and TRBJ2-7 gives the whole variable domain GAGVSQSPSNKVTEKGKDVELRCDPISGHTALYWYRQSLGQGLEFLIYFQGNSAPDKSGLPSDRFSAERTGGSVSTLTIQRTQQEDSAVYLCASSLSERAPYEQYFGPGTRLTVT.

The genes are TRBV18 and TRBJ2-2, with D unclear. The CDR3 has 17 amino acids. Deletions cut 8 bases from V and 3 bases from J, with 22 bases between. The germline CDR1 and CDR2 sequences are KGHSH and LQKENI. The CDR3 here is CASPSNPLVGDTGELFF. In nucleotides, the CDR3 is TGTGCCAGCCCATCCAACCCCCTTGTTGGAGACACCGGGGAGCTGTTTTTT.

V usage is TRBV30 and J usage is TRBJ2-5; 8 positions match TRBD2. Germline values: CDR1 GTSNPN, CDR2 SVGIG (reference sequence). This CDR3 is 15 amino acids long. The V gene end was trimmed by 5 bases and the J gene end by 0 bases; junction bases not matched to a gene: 8. CDR3 protein: CAWPRILADQETQYF. The CDR3 DNA reads TGTGCCTGGCCAAGAATACTAGCGGACCAAGAGACCCAGTACTTC.

The chain combines TRBV3-1 (or the pseudogene TRBV3-2) with TRBJ1-6; TRBD1 might be the D (5 bases). Trimming took off 1 base at V and 7 bases at J, with 5 bases between the two ends. The CDR3 is made up of 13 amino acids. Per the germline V gene, CDR1 is LGHDT and CDR2 is YNNKEL (reference sequence). CDR3 DNA: TGTGCCAGCAGCCAAGCAGGGAATTCACCCCTCCACTTT. As protein: CASSQAGNSPLHF.

On this clone: Its ends do not fully match the called genes, so a read error is possible. As DNA, the CDR3 is TGTGCCAACAGTTTACAGGGGGGCGTAACAGATACGCAGTATTTT. Amino acids: CANSLQGGVTDTQYF. V usage is TRBV28 and J usage is TRBJ2-3; 8 bases align to TRBD1. The germline gives CDR1 MDHEN, CDR2 SYDVKM. This CDR3 has 15 amino acids. The variable domain in full, with the rest retrieved from reference TRBV28 and TRBJ2-3, is DVKVTQSSRYLVKRTGEKVFLECVQDMDHENMFWYRQDPGLGLRLIYFSYDVKMKEKGDIPEGYSVSREKKERFSLILESASTNQTSMYLCANSLQGGVTDTQYFGPGTRLTVL.

The chain is built from TRBV6-6 and TRBJ1-2; TRBD1 matches 7 bases. The CDR3 covers 13 residues. CDR1 MNHNY and CDR2 SVGAGI come from the germline V gene (reference sequence). Losses at the gene ends were 6 bases for V and 6 bases for J; bases not matched to a gene: 7. The CDR3 region is CASRSGTADGYTF. For the CDR3, the DNA is TGTGCCAGCAGGTCCGGGACAGCGGATGGCTACACCTTC.

The CDR3 nucleotides read TGCGCCAGCAGCACGAACAGGGCCAATTCACCCCTCCACTTT. It codes for CASSTNRANSPLHF. The chain combines TRBV4-1 with TRBJ1-6; D perhaps matches TRBD1 (6 bases). CDR1 and CDR2 from the germline V gene are MGHRA and YSYEKL. The CDR3 sequence is 14 residues long. V lost 5 bases and J 7 bases, leaving 12 bases between the germline ends.

The V gene is TRBV5-1, the J gene TRBJ1-6; D is possibly TRBD1 (5 bases). The V and J ends lost 3 bases and 6 bases respectively, with 13 bases between them. Looked up from germline, CDR1 is SGHRS and CDR2 is YFSETQ. The CDR3 has 15 amino acids. The CDR3 DNA reads TGCGCCAGCAGCTGGACGCCAGGGTCTAATTCACCCCTCCACTTT. Amino acids: CASSWTPGSNSPLHF.

The genes are TRBV7-3 and TRBJ1-6; TRBD1 aligns across 7 bases. Per the germline V gene, CDR1 is SGHTA and CDR2 is FQGTGA. The J segment lost 7 bases and the V segment lost 6 bases, leaving 9 bases of the junction unmatched. The CDR3 is made up of 15 amino acids. This chain's CDR3 is CASSSQGGRNSPLHF. For the CDR3, the DNA is TGTGCCAGCAGTTCCCAGGGGGGGAGAAATTCACCCCTCCACTTT.

The chain combines TRBV3-1 (or the pseudogene TRBV3-2) with TRBJ2-6; either TRBD1 or TRBD2 may fit D (6 bases each). The CDR3 runs 18 residues. Between the trimmed V and J ends, which lost 3 bases and 0 bases, there was a span of 15 bases. Germline V gene sequence: CDR1 LGHDT, CDR2 YNNKEL (reference sequence). For the CDR3, the DNA is TGTGCCAGCAGCCACGGGGGCGCAGGGATCTCTGGGGCCAACGTCCTGACTTTC. Its translation: CASSHGGAGISGANVLTF.

V usage is TRBV7-9 and J usage is TRBJ2-6; D not certain. CDR1 and CDR2 from the germline V gene are SEHNR and FQNEAQ (reference sequence). The CDR3 consists of 17 residues. The V gene lost 1 base and the J gene lost 1 base, with 11 bases spanning the gap. CDR3 protein: CASSLELGFSGANVLTF. CDR3 DNA: TGTGCCAGCAGCTTAGAGCTTGGGTTTTCTGGGGCCAACGTCCTGACTTTC.

The chain joins TRBV27 to TRBJ1-2; D not certain. V lost 7 bases and J lost 2, with 14 bases in between. Germline V lookup: CDR1 MNHEY, CDR2 SMNVEV (reference sequence). The CDR3 totals 14 residues. The CDR3 nucleotides are TGTGCCAGCAAGGTAAACCCATGGAACTATGGCTACACCTTC. This translates into CASKVNPWNYGYTF.

The CDR3 here is CASSLQREQFF. DNA of the CDR3: TGTGCCAGCAGTTTACAGCGGGAGCAGTTCTTC. The gene calls are TRBV28 and TRBJ2-1; maybe TRBD2 (5 bases). The length of the CDR3 is 11 residues. CDR1 is MDHEN, CDR2 SYDVKM, per germline. V gave up 2 bases and J gave up 10 bases, with 6 bases separating them.

V gene TRBV5-4 combines with J gene TRBJ2-7, with 8 bases that match TRBD1. Germline V lookup: CDR1 SGHNT, CDR2 YYREEE (reference sequence). With 6 bases clipped from V and 5 bases from J, the junction kept 10 bases outside the gene matches. The CDR3 runs to 14 residues. CDR3 region: CASTLTGDRHEQYF. CDR3 nucleotide sequence: TGTGCCAGCACCCTGACAGGGGATCGACACGAGCAGTACTTC. Full variable domain (outside the CDR3, taken from reference TRBV5-4 and TRBJ2-7): ETGVTQSPTHLIKTRGQQVTLRCSSQSGHNTVSWYQQALGQGPQFIFQYYREEENGRGNFPPRFSGLQFPNYSSELNVNALELDDSALYLCASTLTGDRHEQYFGPGTRLTVT.

The gene calls are TRBV7-9 and TRBJ1-2; D unclear. The germline gives CDR1 SEHNR, CDR2 FQNEAQ (reference sequence). V gave up 6 bases and J gave up 8 bases, with 19 bases separating them. This CDR3 region has 14 residues. The CDR3 DNA follows: TGTGCCAGCAGTACTCCGCGACCCGAGGCGGGCTACACCTTC. This translates into CASSTPRPEAGYTF.